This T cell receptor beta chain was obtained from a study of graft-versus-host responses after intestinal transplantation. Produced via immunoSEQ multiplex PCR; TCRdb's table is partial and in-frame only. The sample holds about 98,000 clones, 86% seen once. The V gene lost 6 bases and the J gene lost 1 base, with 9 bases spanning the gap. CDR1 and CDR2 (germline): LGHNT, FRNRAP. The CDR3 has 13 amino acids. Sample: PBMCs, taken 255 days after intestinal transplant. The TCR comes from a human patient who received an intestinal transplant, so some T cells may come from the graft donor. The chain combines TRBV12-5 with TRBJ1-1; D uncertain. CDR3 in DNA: TGTGCTAGTGGCCGCCTGGGGAACACTGAAGCTTTCTTT. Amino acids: CASGRLGNTEAFF. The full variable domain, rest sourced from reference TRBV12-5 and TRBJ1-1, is DARVTQTPRHKVTEMGQEVTMRCQPILGHNTVFWYRQTMMQGLELLAYFRNRAPLDDSGMPKDRFSAEMPDATLATLKIQPSEPRDSAVYFCASGRLGNTEAFFGQGTRLTVV.